This T cell receptor (beta chain) was captured in a study of T-cell memory formation after mild COVID-19. Findings and limits, study-wide: CD8+ contracting clones occupied EMRA, while CD4+ ones occupied mainly CM and EM.

This clonotype has just a few counts. Antigen unknown. TCRdb reprocessed the 5' RACE reads with MiXCR, giving one entry per CDR3 protein. The data hold about 400,000 distinct CDR3 sequences, with approximately 15% observed a single time. Germline lookup yields CDR1 ENHRY and CDR2 SYGVKD. CDR3 length: 14 amino acids. V shed 0 bases and J shed 5 bases, with 10 bases lying between them. The gene calls are TRBV10-3 and TRBJ2-5; D remains unclear. The TCR comes from a man between 18 and 29 years old who had mild COVID-19 (a few samples of this study predate the infection). Cell type and time point are not known. Material for sequencing was PBMCs or a T cell subset sorted from them (not recorded which). As DNA, the CDR3 is TGTGCCATCAGTGAGTCGAACGACTTGGAGACCCAGTACTTC. Protein: CAISESNDLETQYF.